This T cell receptor beta chain comes out of a study of cytomegalovirus exposure and HLA in healthy donors. Study findings and constraints: The study found most TCR sequences rare, yet found some public TCRs in many donors. Cytomegalovirus status was reportedly diagnosed by the classifier with high specificity and sensitivity. Among TCR beta chains, those listed as cytomegalovirus-associated numbered around 180.

Remarks on this clone: Its antigen is currently unknown.

Trimming took 8 bases from V and 0 from J, leaving 11 bases between them. Germline V gene lookup returns CDR1 MNHEY and CDR2 SMNVEV (reference sequence). CDR3 size: 14 residues. Assay: immunoSEQ multiplex PCR; the TCRdb copy retains only in-frame clones and omits some. The data hold about 70,000 clones, with almost 95% observed a single time. What was sequenced was PBMCs. The receptor comes from a man aged 18 to 30 in good health and CMV-seropositive. V and J are TRBV27 and TRBJ2-4; a weak D match, TRBD1 (6 bases). The CDR3 region is CASRTQGAKNIQYF. DNA of the CDR3: TGTGCCAGCCGAACACAGGGAGCCAAAAACATTCAGTACTTC.